Below are 21 T cell receptor beta chains sequenced from a single sample in a study of breast tumors, draining lymph nodes, adjacent tissues. Samples came from axillary lymph nodes draining the breast cancer. TCRdb re-called the multiplex PCR reads with MiXCR, one entry per CDR3 protein. The data show about 200,000 distinct CDR3 sequences, with approximately 33% seen just once and around 4.5% held by the top ten. The sequenced sample consisted of axillary lymph node tissue. These receptors all come from a female donor with breast cancer. Some clones in this sample may be carry-over from other donors' samples.

Points on this clonotype: The germline gene is not matched at one end of the junction; a read error may be the cause. The rearrangement links TRBV30 to TRBJ2-4; either TRBD1 or TRBD2 may fit D (6 bases each). Germline V gives CDR1 GTSNPN, CDR2 SVGIG (reference sequence). CDR3 length: 16 amino acids. The CDR3 sequence: CAWSVTGRGAKNIQCF. CDR3 DNA: TGTGCCTGGAGTGTAACAGGGCGGGGAGCCAAAAACATTCAGTGCTTC.

A remark on this clonotype: A read error may explain this, as a much larger clone is one base away. The chain combines TRBV4-1 with TRBJ2-1; 7 bases agree with TRBD2. Germline CDR1 reads MGHRA; CDR2 reads YSYEKL. The CDR3 has 18 residues. For the CDR3, the DNA is TGCGCCGGCAGCCAAGATCGTGCGGGAGCTTATACATTAAATGAGCAGTTCTTC. This translates into CAGSQDRAGAYTLNEQFF.

The sample holds a few counts of this clonotype. The V and J genes are TRBV28 and TRBJ2-7; 7 bases are shared with TRBD1. Germline CDR1 and CDR2: MDHEN and SYDVKM. V dropped 7 bases and J dropped 3; count of bases not matched to a gene: 9. The CDR3 length is 14 residues. CDR3 residues: CASTNLDRDYEQYF. The CDR3 nucleotides are TGTGCCAGCACCAATCTCGACAGGGACTACGAGCAGTACTTC.

This clonotype occurred a few times. This chain links TRBV11-2 with TRBJ1-1, with 9 bases lining up with TRBD1. This CDR3 contains 17 residues. Germline V gene data show CDR1 as SGHAT and CDR2 as FQNNGV. J gave up 0 bases and V 6 bases, and 11 bases lay outside the gene matches. Here the CDR3 DNA reads TGTGCCAGCAGAGACAGGGGGAATATGAGGATGAACACTGAAGCTTTCTTT. Its translation is CASRDRGNMRMNTEAFF.

The chain employs TRBV2 and TRBJ1-4; D is possibly TRBD1 (6 bases). Germline loops: CDR1 SNHLY, CDR2 FYNNEI. V lost 0 bases and J lost 12, with 14 bases in between. The CDR3 runs 14 residues. CDR3 sequence reads: CASSEAGAREELFF. The CDR3 bases are TGTGCCAGCAGTGAAGCGGGGGCTCGGGAAGAACTGTTTTTT.

The gene calls are TRBV11-2 and TRBJ2-6; TRBD1 agrees at 11 bases. This CDR3 has 19 residues. Germline CDR1 SGHAT, CDR2 FQNNGV. The J segment lost 0 bases and the V segment lost 4 bases, leaving 8 bases of the junction unmatched. CDR3 nucleotide sequence: TGTGCCAGCAGCTGGGGTTGGGGGACAGGGGGCTCTGGGGCCAACGTCCTGACTTTC. Its protein is CASSWGWGTGGSGANVLTF.

Notes on this clonotype: A read error is possible here, since a much larger clone lies one base away. V is TRBV7-2 and J is TRBJ2-1, with D unresolved. Germline CDR1 SGHTA, CDR2 FQGNSA. The CDR3 runs 15 residues. The CDR3 sequence: CASSLLGSGVKEQHF. CDR3 bases: TGTGCCAGCAGCTTATTAGGTTCTGGAGTAAAGGAGCAGCACTTC.

This clonotype was observed at least ten times. The chain joins TRBV25-1 to TRBJ1-6, with D unresolved. This CDR3 is 16 amino acids long. CDR1 is MGHDK, CDR2 SYGVNS, per germline. CDR3 in amino acids: CVFRAKGPEYNSPLHF. CDR3 nucleotides: TGTGTGTTTAGGGCAAAGGGTCCCGAGTATAATTCACCCCTCCACTTT. Full variable domain (missing parts from reference TRBV25-1 and TRBJ1-6): EADIYQTPRYLVIGTGKKITLECSQTMGHDKMYWYQQDPGMELHLIHYSYGVNSTEKGDLSSESTVSRIRTEHFPLTLESARPSHTSQYLCVFRAKGPEYNSPLHFGNGTRLTVT.

This clonotype was detected ten times or more. The chain has TRBV20-1 and TRBJ2-7; unclear D gene. The germline V gene encodes CDR1 DFQATT and CDR2 SNEGSKA (reference sequence). The CDR3 contains 13 residues. V lost 7 bases and J 6 bases, leaving 19 bases between the germline ends. CDR3 region: CSGSFPATFEQYF. The CDR3 bases are TGCAGTGGGTCTTTCCCCGCGACTTTCGAGCAGTACTTC.

The rearrangement links TRBV7-2 to TRBJ2-3, with D possibly TRBD1 on 5 matching bases. Trimming left V 1 base short and J 11 bases short, with 16 bases between. The CDR3 has 14 amino acids. CDR1 and CDR2 (germline): SGHTA, FQGNSA. The CDR3, as DNA: TGTGCCAGCAGCTTAGAATGGGCAGGGTGGGAGCAGTATTTT. Protein: CASSLEWAGWEQYF.

With regard to this clonotype: This clone may be a read error of a much larger clone one base away. The CDR3 loop reads CASSHRDPPYEQYF. The CDR3 DNA is TGTGCCAGCAGTCATCGGGATCCGCCCTACGAGCAGTACTTC. V usage is TRBV6-1 and J usage is TRBJ2-7; D is perhaps TRBD2 (5 bases). Germline-derived CDR1 and CDR2 are MNHNS and SASEGT. This CDR3 has 14 residues. The ends were cut back, 5 bases at V and 2 bases at J, with 13 bases in the middle.

This clonotype was counted between two and nine times. It may be a read error: a sequence one base away is much more abundant. CDR3 in amino acids: CASSPSGQGLYEQYF. In DNA, the CDR3 is TGTGCCAGCAGTCCCAGCGGACAGGGTCTCTACGAGCAGTACTTC. V is TRBV6-7 and J is TRBJ2-7, with TRBD1 matching over 8 bases. TRBV6-7 falls under the ORF class, with uncertain function. The trim removed 5 bases at V and 3 bases at J, leaving 9 bases unmatched. The CDR3 length is 15 residues.

Turning to this clonotype: Just one base apart from a much larger clone, this may be a read error. The V and J genes are TRBV20-1 and TRBJ2-1; either TRBD1 or TRBD2 may supply D (5 bases each). Germline CDR1 DFQATT, CDR2 SNEGSKA (reference sequence). The CDR3 is 11 amino acids. CDR3 coding DNA: TGCAGTGGGGGGATCGGCTATGAGCAGTCCTTC. It is translated as CSGGIGYEQSF.

This rearrangement joins TRBV6-5 to TRBJ2-1; the D gene is possibly TRBD1 (6 bases). Trimming left V 6 bases short and J 2 bases short, with 17 bases between. The CDR3 extends over 16 amino acids. CDR1 and CDR2 from the germline V gene are MNHEY and SVGAGI. In nucleotides, the CDR3 is TGTGCCAGCAGGTCCCCGCAGGGGAAGGCCTACAATGAGCAGTTCTTC. Translation gives CASRSPQGKAYNEQFF.

This clonotype was seen repeatedly, ten times or more. J is TRBJ1-3 and V is TRBV7-6; 11 bases line up with TRBD1. Per germline, CDR1 SGHVS and CDR2 FNYEAQ. Unmatched junction bases numbered 3, after V lost 4 bases and J lost 4 bases. The CDR3 runs to 15 residues. For the CDR3, the DNA is TGTGCCAGCAGCTCGGACAGGGGGCGAGGAAACACCATATATTTT. Residues: CASSSDRGRGNTIYF.

In this sample, this clonotype turned up many times. The chain combines TRBV28 with TRBJ2-2, with D unclear. In germline, CDR1 is MDHEN, CDR2 SYDVKM. This CDR3 has 14 residues. Trimming removed 7 bases at V and 7 bases at J, with 16 bases between. CDR3 sequence reads: CASTPSSRFGELFF. The DNA of the CDR3 is TGTGCCAGCACCCCATCGAGTAGATTCGGGGAGCTGTTTTTT.

This clonotype was recorded many times. This chain links TRBV5-1 with TRBJ2-3; no reliable D call. The V end lost 5 bases, the J end lost 0 bases, and 19 bases lay between the germline ends. CDR1 is SGHRS and CDR2 is YFSETQ in the germline V gene. The CDR3 consists of 17 residues. The CDR3 DNA sequence: TGCGCCAGCAGAGGAATTGGCAGTGGGGAAAGCACAGATACGCAGTATTTT. Translation: CASRGIGSGESTDTQYF.

Concerning this clonotype itself: A read error may produce the germline difference seen at one junction end. The chain recombines TRBV9 with TRBJ2-5; D is perhaps TRBD2 (6 bases). Germline V CDR1 and CDR2: SGDLS, YYNGEE. This CDR3 spans 14 amino acids. The CDR3, as DNA: TGTGCCAGCAGCGCTAGCGTGGGCATAGAGACCCAGTCCTTC. This gives the protein CASSASVGIETQSF.

The CDR3 DNA reads as TGCGCCAGCATTAGACAGGGGACACCGCGGGACACTGAAGCTTTCTTT. It yields the protein CASIRQGTPRDTEAFF. The chain recombines TRBV10-2 with TRBJ1-1; 8 bases agree with TRBD1. The germline V gene encodes CDR1 WSHSY and CDR2 SAAADI. Unmatched junction bases numbered 13, after V lost 7 bases and J lost 3 bases. The CDR3 length is 16 residues.

J is TRBJ2-5 and V is TRBV6-2 or TRBV6-3, with D possibly TRBD1 on 5 matching bases. V was shortened by 4 bases and J by 4 bases, with 13 bases between the two germline ends. Looked up from germline, CDR1 is MNHEY and CDR2 is SVGEGT. CDR3 length equals 14 residues. The CDR3 region is CASSFTGPGETQYF. In nucleotides, the CDR3 is TGTGCCAGCAGTTTTACAGGCCCCGGAGAGACCCAGTACTTC.

As for this clonotype: A much bigger clone sits one base away, suggesting this may be a read error. The rearrangement uses TRBV20-1 and TRBJ2-5, with D possibly TRBD1 on 5 matching bases. Germline V gene sequence: CDR1 DFQATT, CDR2 SNEGSKA (reference sequence). CDR3 length equals 14 residues. The V end lost 4 bases, the J end lost 7 bases, and 19 bases lay between the germline ends. The CDR3 nucleotides read TGCAGTGCTACTCAAACCGACAGAGAAGCGACCCAGTACTTC. Translating it yields CSATQTDREATQYF.